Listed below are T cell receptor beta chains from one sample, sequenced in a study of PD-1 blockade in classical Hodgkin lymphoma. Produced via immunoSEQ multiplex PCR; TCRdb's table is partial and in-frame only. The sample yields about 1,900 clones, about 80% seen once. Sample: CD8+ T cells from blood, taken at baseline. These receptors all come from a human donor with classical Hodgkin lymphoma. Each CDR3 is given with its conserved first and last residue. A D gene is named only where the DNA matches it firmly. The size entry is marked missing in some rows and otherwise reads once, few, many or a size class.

CDR3nt: TGTGCCAGCAGCTTAGGGCGGGGCCCTTACAATGAGCAGTTCTTC
CDR3aa: CASSLGRGPYNEQFF
abundance: .
d_gene: .
len: 15
j_gene: TRBJ2-1
v_gene: TRBV7-6

CDR3nt: TGTGCCAGCAGTTCCGGGACTAGCGGGAGGGTAGGCACAGATACGCAGTATTTT
CDR3aa: CASSSGTSGRVGTDTQYF
abundance: .
d_gene: TRBD2
len: 18
j_gene: TRBJ2-3
v_gene: TRBV28

CDR3nt: TGCGCCAGCAGCCTCGGCGGGGTGTTTGAAAGCGGGACCGGCTACAATGAGCAGTTCTTC
CDR3aa: CASSLGGVFESGTGYNEQFF
abundance: few
d_gene: TRBD2
len: 20
j_gene: TRBJ2-1
v_gene: TRBV4-1

CDR3nt: TGTGCCAGCAGCCCACAGGGTTCTAACTATGGCTACACCTTC
CDR3aa: CASSPQGSNYGYTF
abundance: .
d_gene: .
len: 14
j_gene: TRBJ1-2
v_gene: TRBV27

CDR3nt: TGTGCCAGCAGCCCTATAGTAGGGAGCGGCTACACCTTC
CDR3aa: CASSPIVGSGYTF
abundance: .
d_gene: .
len: 13
j_gene: TRBJ1-2
v_gene: TRBV14

CDR3nt: TGTGCCAGCAGCTCGGCAGGGGAGGAGACCCAGTACTTC
CDR3aa: CASSSAGEETQYF
abundance: .
d_gene: .
len: 13
j_gene: TRBJ2-5
v_gene: TRBV11-1

CDR3nt: TGTGCCTGGACTAGCGGGAACACCGGGGAGCTGTTTTTT
CDR3aa: CAWTSGNTGELFF
abundance: .
d_gene: TRBD2
len: 13
j_gene: TRBJ2-2
v_gene: TRBV30

CDR3nt: TGTGCCAGCAGTCCCTGGACTAGCGGGGACTACGAGCAGTACTTC
CDR3aa: CASSPWTSGDYEQYF
abundance: .
d_gene: TRBD2
len: 15
j_gene: TRBJ2-7
v_gene: TRBV6-6

CDR3nt: TGTGCCAGCAGCACAGACAGGGAGGACGAGCAGTACTTC
CDR3aa: CASSTDREDEQYF
abundance: .
d_gene: .
len: 13
j_gene: TRBJ2-7
v_gene: TRBV21-1

CDR3nt: TGTGCCAGCAGCTTGCGTCGACCACCCGGAGCGGAGACCCAGTACTTC
CDR3aa: CASSLRRPPGAETQYF
abundance: .
d_gene: .
len: 16
j_gene: TRBJ2-5
v_gene: TRBV5-8

CDR3nt: TGTGCCTGGATTCGGACGGTGAACACTGAAGCTTTCTTT
CDR3aa: CAWIRTVNTEAFF
abundance: .
d_gene: .
len: 13
j_gene: TRBJ1-1
v_gene: TRBV30

CDR3nt: TGTGCCTGGAGGGACCCCGACGGACACTACTTGAACACTGAAGCTTTCTTT
CDR3aa: CAWRDPDGHYLNTEAFF
abundance: .
d_gene: .
len: 17
j_gene: TRBJ1-1
v_gene: TRBV30

CDR3nt: TGTGCCAGCAGTCCCCTGGTCGGAACCTACGAGCAGTACTTC
CDR3aa: CASSPLVGTYEQYF
abundance: .
d_gene: .
len: 14
j_gene: TRBJ2-7
v_gene: TRBV6-1

CDR3nt: TGTGCCAGCGTGGACAGGTCCCGACTTTATGGCTACACCTTC
CDR3aa: CASVDRSRLYGYTF
abundance: once
d_gene: TRBD1
len: 14
j_gene: TRBJ1-2
v_gene: TRBV2

CDR3nt: TGTGCCAGCAGCGCTCCAGGGGGGGTGAATGAGCAGTTCTTC
CDR3aa: CASSAPGGVNEQFF
abundance: .
d_gene: .
len: 14
j_gene: TRBJ2-1
v_gene: TRBV7-3

CDR3nt: TGTGCCAGCAGTCCCGGGACTAGCGAAGACATTCAGTACTTC
CDR3aa: CASSPGTSEDIQYF
abundance: .
d_gene: TRBD2
len: 14
j_gene: TRBJ2-4
v_gene: TRBV28

CDR3nt: TGTGCCAGCAGTCTTGGGGGGCTCGGAGAGCAGTACTTC
CDR3aa: CASSLGGLGEQYF
abundance: .
d_gene: .
len: 13
j_gene: TRBJ2-5
v_gene: TRBV6-5

CDR3nt: TGTGCCAGCACAGGGGGCCGAGGCAATGAGCAGTTCTTC
CDR3aa: CASTGGRGNEQFF
abundance: .
d_gene: TRBD1
len: 13
j_gene: TRBJ2-1
v_gene: TRBV28

CDR3nt: TGCGCCAGCAGCCGGACGCGACAGCTGAACACTGAAGCTTTCTTT
CDR3aa: CASSRTRQLNTEAFF
abundance: .
d_gene: .
len: 15
j_gene: TRBJ1-1
v_gene: TRBV5-1

CDR3nt: TGTGCCAGCAGCCCCTGGGGGGGCCTCAGCAATCAGCCCCAGCATTTT
CDR3aa: CASSPWGGLSNQPQHF
abundance: .
d_gene: .
len: 16
j_gene: TRBJ1-5
v_gene: TRBV27

CDR3nt: TGTGCCAGCAGTTTTGGTAACAAAGATTATTTCTTT
CDR3aa: CASSFGNKDYFF
abundance: .
d_gene: .
len: 12
j_gene: TRBJ1-1
v_gene: TRBV27

CDR3nt: TGTGCTAGTGGTGACACGGCCAGGGGGCGCAAAGGCTACACCTTC
CDR3aa: CASGDTARGRKGYTF
abundance: .
d_gene: TRBD1
len: 15
j_gene: TRBJ1-2
v_gene: TRBV12-5

CDR3nt: TGTGCCAGCAGAGCGGGGCACTCCTACGAGCAGTACTTC
CDR3aa: CASRAGHSYEQYF
abundance: .
d_gene: TRBD2
len: 13
j_gene: TRBJ2-7
v_gene: TRBV7-2

CDR3nt: TGTGCCAGCAGCGCCCAGGGTGGACGAGATACGCAGTATTTT
CDR3aa: CASSAQGGRDTQYF
abundance: .
d_gene: .
len: 14
j_gene: TRBJ2-3
v_gene: TRBV9

CDR3nt: TGTGCCAGCAGCTCGTACCTACAGGGGGCGCGGAATGAGCAGTTCTTC
CDR3aa: CASSSYLQGARNEQFF
abundance: .
d_gene: TRBD1
len: 16
j_gene: TRBJ2-1
v_gene: TRBV7-9

CDR3nt: TGTGCCAGCAGCCAACTTACAGGGGTCCCTGAAGCTTTCTTT
CDR3aa: CASSQLTGVPEAFF
abundance: .
d_gene: TRBD1
len: 14
j_gene: TRBJ1-1
v_gene: TRBV4-2

CDR3nt: TGTGCCAGCAGCCTTGGACTAGACTCCTACAATGAGCAGTTCTTC
CDR3aa: CASSLGLDSYNEQFF
abundance: .
d_gene: TRBD2
len: 15
j_gene: TRBJ2-1
v_gene: TRBV7-9

CDR3nt: TGTGCCAGCAGCTTAGTTGGACAGGTTACTAACTATGGCTACACCTTC
CDR3aa: CASSLVGQVTNYGYTF
abundance: .
d_gene: TRBD1
len: 16
j_gene: TRBJ1-2
v_gene: TRBV7-2

CDR3nt: TGTGCCAGCAGTGGGACAGCCTACAATGAGCAGTTCTTC
CDR3aa: CASSGTAYNEQFF
abundance: .
d_gene: TRBD1
len: 13
j_gene: TRBJ2-1
v_gene: TRBV6-5

CDR3nt: TGTGCCAGCAGCAAGACAGGGCAACAAGAGACCCAGTACTTC
CDR3aa: CASSKTGQQETQYF
abundance: .
d_gene: TRBD1
len: 14
j_gene: TRBJ2-5
v_gene: TRBV13

CDR3nt: TGTGCCAGTAGCACAGGGCTGAACACTGAAGCTTTCTTT
CDR3aa: CASSTGLNTEAFF
abundance: .
d_gene: .
len: 13
j_gene: TRBJ1-1
v_gene: TRBV19

CDR3nt: TGTGCCAGCATCCCGGGGGGTAACTCCCGTGCTAACTATGGCTACACCTTC
CDR3aa: CASIPGGNSRANYGYTF
abundance: .
d_gene: .
len: 17
j_gene: TRBJ1-2
v_gene: TRBV5-4

CDR3nt: TGCAGCGGAGGCAGTGGGGTCCCACTAAGCAATGAGCAGTTCTTC
CDR3aa: CSGGSGVPLSNEQFF
abundance: .
d_gene: .
len: 15
j_gene: TRBJ2-1
v_gene: TRBV29-1

CDR3nt: TGTGCCAGCAGCGGCGAGAGAAGTGCCACAAGTCGGGCCAACGTCCTGGCTTTC
CDR3aa: CASSGERSATSRANVLAF
abundance: .
d_gene: .
len: 18
j_gene: TRBJ2-6
v_gene: TRBV7-7

CDR3nt: TGTGCCAGCAGTTACTCTAGACAGGCCTATGATGAAGCTTTCTTT
CDR3aa: CASSYSRQAYDEAFF
abundance: .
d_gene: .
len: 15
j_gene: TRBJ1-1
v_gene: TRBV6-5

CDR3nt: TGTGCCAGCAGCACTAGACTAGCGGGGGCCGCCCGGCCGCACACAGATACGCAGTATTTT
CDR3aa: CASSTRLAGAARPHTDTQYF
abundance: .
d_gene: TRBD2
len: 20
j_gene: TRBJ2-3
v_gene: TRBV9

CDR3nt: TGTGCCAGCAGCTTAGCGGATTCACCCCTCCACTTT
CDR3aa: CASSLADSPLHF
abundance: .
d_gene: .
len: 12
j_gene: TRBJ1-6
v_gene: TRBV13

CDR3nt: TGCGCCAGCAGCCTGGGACAGGGGATTTTCTACGAGCAGTACTTC
CDR3aa: CASSLGQGIFYEQYF
abundance: .
d_gene: TRBD1
len: 15
j_gene: TRBJ2-7
v_gene: TRBV4-3

CDR3nt: TGCGCCAGCAGCCAAGGCAGGAACACTGAAGCTTTCTTT
CDR3aa: CASSQGRNTEAFF
abundance: .
d_gene: .
len: 13
j_gene: TRBJ1-1
v_gene: TRBV4-1

CDR3nt: TGTGCCAGCCATCCTAGCGGAGGACTCACCGGGGAGCTGTTTTTT
CDR3aa: CASHPSGGLTGELFF
abundance: .
d_gene: TRBD2
len: 15
j_gene: TRBJ2-2
v_gene: TRBV27

CDR3nt: TGCAGCGTTCTAGTGCTACAGTATTTCCAAGAGACCCAGTACTTC
CDR3aa: CSVLVLQYFQETQYF
abundance: .
d_gene: .
len: 15
j_gene: TRBJ2-5
v_gene: TRBV29-1

CDR3nt: TGTGCCAGCAGTGAAGTGGATTATGGGGGGCTTGGCTACACCTTC
CDR3aa: CASSEVDYGGLGYTF
abundance: .
d_gene: .
len: 15
j_gene: TRBJ1-2
v_gene: TRBV2

CDR3nt: TGCAGCGTGAGGGGGGGCTCCTACAATGAGCAGTTCTTC
CDR3aa: CSVRGGSYNEQFF
abundance: .
d_gene: .
len: 13
j_gene: TRBJ2-1
v_gene: TRBV29-1

CDR3nt: TGTGCCAGCAGTTTCGGGGATTTGAACACTGAAGCTTTCTTT
CDR3aa: CASSFGDLNTEAFF
abundance: .
d_gene: .
len: 14
j_gene: TRBJ1-1
v_gene: TRBV27

CDR3nt: TGTGCCAGCAGCCCCACAGGTTACTCTGGGGCCAACGTCCTGACTTTC
CDR3aa: CASSPTGYSGANVLTF
abundance: .
d_gene: .
len: 16
j_gene: TRBJ2-6
v_gene: TRBV9

CDR3nt: TGTGCCAGCAGTCTTGGGGGGCTCGGAGAGCAGTACTTC
CDR3aa: CASSLGGLGEQYF
abundance: .
d_gene: .
len: 13
j_gene: TRBJ2-7
v_gene: TRBV6-5

CDR3nt: TGTGCCAGCAGCCTCGGGGGGAGCGGGGTCTACGAGCAGTACTTC
CDR3aa: CASSLGGSGVYEQYF
abundance: .
d_gene: TRBD2
len: 15
j_gene: TRBJ2-7
v_gene: TRBV7-9

CDR3nt: TGTGCCGGCTGGAAGGCGTCCACAGATACGCAGTATTTT
CDR3aa: CAGWKASTDTQYF
abundance: .
d_gene: .
len: 13
j_gene: TRBJ2-3
v_gene: TRBV7-9